This entry concerns a single T cell receptor (beta chain). The CDR3 runs 16 residues. V shed 0 bases, J shed 4 bases, and the junction held 5 bases outside the gene matches. Germline assignment: CDR1 LNHNV and CDR2 YYDKDF (reference sequence). This record belongs to a study of Tregs in tolerant kidney transplant recipients. Assay used: immunoSEQ multiplex PCR; TCRdb lists only in-frame clones, some missing. The data show some 110,000 clones, around 91% seen once. This rearrangement joins TRBV15 to TRBJ2-3; 9 bases align to TRBD2. Sequenced input: CD4+ T cells from blood. This TCR came from a human donor in good health. CDR3 DNA: TGTGCCACCAGCAGAGATCCTAGCGGGGTATCAGATACGCAGTATTTT. Its protein is CATSRDPSGVSDTQYF.